The next 27 T cell receptor beta chains were all read from a single sample in a study of T cell repertoires in cytomegalovirus infection. One entry per CDR3 protein results from TCRdb running MiXCR on the reads. The repertoire holds approximately 770,000 distinct CDR3 sequences, with 29% as singletons. The antigens for these receptors are not known. The sequences come from cultured CD8+ T cells from PBMCs, collected from culture after CMV antigen stimulation. These receptors were obtained from a human donor in good health (CMV status not recorded). Some clones in this sample may be carry-over from other donors' samples.

The CDR3 DNA is TGTGCCAGCAGCCTGACTAGCGGGGTGATGGAGACCCAGTACTTC. Amino acid sequence: CASSLTSGVMETQYF. The gene calls are TRBV4-2 and TRBJ2-5; 11 bases align to TRBD2. The CDR3 extends over 15 amino acids. Germline trimming cut 4 bases from V and 5 bases from J; bases unmatched to any gene: 6. Germline CDR1 is LGHNA and CDR2 is YNFKEQ.

This clonotype was detected ten times or more. The rearrangement joins TRBV14 to TRBJ1-2; perhaps TRBD1 as D (5 bases). Looked up from germline, CDR1 is SGHDN and CDR2 is FVKESK. Deletions cut 4 bases from V and 4 bases from J, with 13 bases between. CDR3 size: 14 residues. This CDR3 reads CASSRGDFGYGYTF. Here the CDR3 DNA reads TGTGCCAGCAGCCGGGGGGATTTCGGCTATGGCTACACCTTC.

This clonotype turned up a few times. V gene TRBV6-2 or TRBV6-3 combines with J gene TRBJ2-7, with TRBD2 identical over 11 bases. Germline-derived CDR1 and CDR2 are MNHEY and SVGEGT. After removal of 5 bases from V and 6 bases from J, the junction contained 12 bases not matched to a gene. The CDR3 length is 16 residues. CDR3 DNA: TGTGCCAGCAGTGGAATTACTAGCGGGGGCTTGGGCGAGCAGTACGTC. The encoded protein is CASSGITSGGLGEQYV.

The chain carries TRBV6-5 and TRBJ1-6; D is perhaps TRBD1 (5 bases). The CDR3 has 17 residues. Trimming took off 0 bases at V and 7 bases at J, with 16 bases between the two ends. The V gene's germline CDR1 is MNHEY and CDR2 SVGAGI. The DNA for the CDR3 is TGTGCCAGCAGTTACTCATCCCTCGGGACTCCGAATTCACCCCTCCACTTT. Translating gives CASSYSSLGTPNSPLHF.

This sequence joins TRBV29-1 and TRBJ2-7; 8 bases line up with TRBD1. The CDR3 is 13 residues long. Germline values: CDR1 SQVTM, CDR2 ANQGSEA. Trimming at V came to 7 bases and at J to 2 bases, leaving 7 bases not matched to a gene. DNA of the CDR3: TGCAGCGGCGGACAGGGAATAACCTACGAGCAGTACTTC. Amino acid sequence: CSGGQGITYEQYF.

CDR3 sequence (DNA): TGTGCCAGCACCCACCCCGCGGACGCAATCTATGGCTACACCTTC. Translating gives CASTHPADAIYGYTF. The chain is built from TRBV6-2 or TRBV6-3 and TRBJ1-2; D remains ambiguous. Germline V gene data show CDR1 as MNHEY and CDR2 as SVGEGT. V was clipped by 7 bases and J by 4 bases, with 19 bases between them. This CDR3 comprises 15 residues.

This clonotype was observed many times. Its ends do not fully match the called genes, so a read error is possible. The chain couples TRBV12-3 or TRBV12-4 to TRBJ1-2; no definite D call. The CDR3 covers 11 residues. The CDR3 loop is CASSLGYGYTF. The CDR3 coding sequence is TGTGCCAGCAGCTTAGGCTATGGCTACACCTTC.

This clonotype was picked up a small number of times. This chain uses TRBV7-2 with TRBJ2-7; unclear D gene. This CDR3 has 14 amino acids. Trimming cost V 1 base and J 3 bases, with 10 bases left between them. Germline CDR1 reads SGHTA; CDR2 reads FQGNSA. CDR3 protein: CASSLGFSFYEQYV. The CDR3 nucleotides read TGTGCCAGCAGCTTAGGATTTTCCTTCTACGAGCAGTACGTC.

The CDR3 spells CASSFPGLQYEQYV. In nucleotides, the CDR3 is TGTGCCAGCAGCTTCCCCGGGTTACAGTACGAGCAGTACGTC. The chain couples TRBV7-9 to TRBJ2-7; D unclear. CDR3 length: 14 residues. CDR1 and CDR2 (germline): SEHNR, FQNEAQ (reference sequence). V lost 3 bases and J 4 bases, leaving 13 bases between the germline ends.

This chain links TRBV5-5 with TRBJ2-7; D not resolved. The length of the CDR3 is 14 residues. Trimming took off 1 base at V and 3 bases at J, with 11 bases between the two ends. CDR1 and CDR2 from the germline V gene are SGHKS and YYEKEE (reference sequence). The CDR3 reads CASSLYQNFYEQYV. The CDR3 DNA sequence: TGTGCCAGCAGCTTGTATCAAAATTTCTACGAGCAGTACGTC.

The gene calls are TRBV12-3 or TRBV12-4 and TRBJ2-1, with D unclear. This CDR3 has 11 amino acids. The V and J ends lost 4 bases and 9 bases respectively, with 7 bases between them. Here the CDR3 reads CASSSGSEQFF. The DNA for the CDR3 is TGTGCCAGCAGTTCCGGAAGTGAGCAGTTCTTC.

The rearrangement joins TRBV20-1 to TRBJ1-5; D is perhaps TRBD1 (6 bases). CDR1 and CDR2 (germline): DFQATT, SNEGSKA (reference sequence). Trimming took 1 base from V and 2 from J, leaving 15 bases between them. CDR3 size: 16 residues. CDR3 DNA: TGCAGTGCTAGAGCAGAGAGGGGGGGGGGCAATCAGCCCCAGCATTTT. It yields the protein CSARAERGGGNQPQHF.

The table lists this clonotype with many counts. The chain carries TRBV7-9 and TRBJ1-2, with D uncertain. The CDR3 is 14 amino acids. Germline-derived CDR1 and CDR2 are SEHNR and FQNEAQ (reference sequence). Deletions cut 1 base from V and 4 bases from J, with 10 bases between. CDR3 residues: CASSLDPGSYGYTF. The CDR3 DNA reads TGTGCCAGCAGCTTAGATCCCGGGAGCTATGGCTACACCTTC.

This clonotype was detected a few times. The chain uses TRBV27 and TRBJ1-5; D may be TRBD1 (6 bases). V was clipped by 0 bases and J by 5 bases, with 11 bases between them. The CDR3 sequence is 15 residues long. Germline V gene sequence: CDR1 MNHEY, CDR2 SMNVEV (reference sequence). Here the CDR3 DNA reads TGTGCCAGCAGTTTATCGTGGGGGGCCGATCAGCCCCAGCATTTT. Translating gives CASSLSWGADQPQHF.

The chain joins TRBV15 to TRBJ2-1; D is unresolved. The germline V and J ends were trimmed by 1 base and 5 bases, with 18 bases remaining between them. Germline V lookup: CDR1 LNHNV, CDR2 YYDKDF (reference sequence). The CDR3 has 17 amino acids. The CDR3 nucleotides read TGTGCCACCAGCAGAGGACCCTTACGGAGCGCCCACAATGAGCAGTTCTTC. Translation gives CATSRGPLRSAHNEQFF.

CDR3 sequence: CATLEGDTQYF. CDR3 DNA sequence: TGTGCCACCCTAGAGGGGGATACGCAGTATTTT. The chain is built from TRBV6-5 and TRBJ2-3, with D possibly called TRBD1 or TRBD2 (5 bases each). Trimming removed 10 bases at V and 6 bases at J, with 11 bases between. This CDR3 is 11 amino acids long. Germline lookup yields CDR1 MNHEY and CDR2 SVGAGI.

This clonotype was counted only a few times. The V gene is TRBV14, the J gene TRBJ1-2; TRBD1 is a possible D gene (6 bases). This CDR3 is 16 amino acids long. CDR1 SGHDN and CDR2 FVKESK come from the germline V gene. Deletions cut 4 bases from V and 1 base from J, with 16 bases between. CDR3 sequence reads: CASSPRMEDSNYGYTF. The CDR3 nucleotides read TGTGCCAGCAGCCCACGGATGGAGGACAGTAACTATGGCTACACCTTC.

The rearrangement uses TRBV7-9 and TRBJ2-7; D is uncertain. V gave up 8 bases and J gave up 0 bases, with 8 bases separating them. CDR1 and CDR2 from the germline V gene are SEHNR and FQNEAQ (reference sequence). This CDR3 is built from 12 residues. The CDR3: CASGESSYEQYV. CDR3 DNA sequence: TGTGCCAGCGGCGAGAGCTCCTACGAGCAGTACGTC.

The V gene is TRBV5-6, the J gene TRBJ1-1; TRBD1 is a possible D gene (6 bases). This CDR3 spans 14 amino acids. Germline V gene lookup returns CDR1 SGHDT and CDR2 YYEEEE. V lost 3 bases, J lost 0 bases, and 9 bases lay in between. CDR3 in amino acids: CASSWDIMNTEAFF. Here the CDR3 DNA reads TGTGCCAGCAGCTGGGACATCATGAACACTGAAGCTTTCTTT.

The CDR3 sequence: CATGRGDSTDTQYF. The CDR3 nucleotides read TGTGCCACTGGGCGGGGGGATAGCACAGATACGCAGTATTTT. The rearrangement joins TRBV6-5 to TRBJ2-3, with 8 bases lining up with TRBD2. With V trimmed by 10 bases and J by 0 bases, 6 bases remained unmatched. Per the germline V gene, CDR1 is MNHEY and CDR2 is SVGAGI. The CDR3 has 14 residues.

V usage is TRBV29-1 and J usage is TRBJ2-7; tentative D call: TRBD1 (6 bases). V was shortened by 2 bases and J by 2 bases, with 10 bases between the two germline ends. This CDR3 is built from 13 residues. Per the germline V gene, CDR1 is SQVTM and CDR2 is ANQGSEA. CDR3 DNA sequence: TGCAGCGTTGAACTACAGGGTCCCTACGAGCAGTACTTC. This sequence encodes CSVELQGPYEQYF.

This clonotype was seen more than once but under ten times. J is TRBJ1-5 and V is TRBV4-3; D unresolved. The CDR3 consists of 16 residues. Trimming removed 0 bases from V and 0 bases from J, with 9 bases in between. Germline assignment: CDR1 LGHNA and CDR2 YSLEER. The CDR3 bases are TGCGCCAGCAGCCAAGACTGGGGTTATAGCAATCAGCCCCAGCATTTT. It encodes CASSQDWGYSNQPQHF.

This clonotype was counted ten times or more. The chain joins TRBV7-2 to TRBJ2-5; unclear D gene. Germline V CDR1 and CDR2: SGHTA, FQGNSA. The V end lost 3 bases, the J end lost 0 bases, and 8 bases lay between the germline ends. The CDR3 is 14 residues long. The CDR3 DNA sequence: TGTGCCAGCAGCTTCGGACGGTACCAAGAGACCCAGTACTTC. Residues: CASSFGRYQETQYF.

The V and J genes are TRBV20-1 and TRBJ1-1; D may be TRBD1 (6 bases). The length of the CDR3 is 13 residues. Deletions cut 6 bases from V and 5 bases from J, with 16 bases between. Germline CDR1 and CDR2: DFQATT and SNEGSKA (reference sequence). CDR3 sequence (DNA): TGCAGTGCCAAAAGGAGGGGGACAACTGAAGCTTTCTTT. Translation gives CSAKRRGTTEAFF.

The rearrangement links TRBV7-6 to TRBJ2-4; a weak D match, TRBD2 (5 bases). Germline assignment: CDR1 SGHVS and CDR2 FNYEAQ. CDR3 length: 12 residues. V gave up 5 bases and J gave up 6 bases, with 8 bases separating them. The CDR3 nucleotides are TGTGCCAGCAGCAGGGAGTTAAACATTCAGTACTTC. It translates to CASSRELNIQYF.

The DNA for the CDR3 is TGCGCCAGCAGTGAGGGGACTTTGGGCTCCTATAATTCACCCCTCCACTTT. This sequence encodes CASSEGTLGSYNSPLHF. This chain connects TRBV23-1 to TRBJ1-6; a weak D match, TRBD1 (5 bases). TRBV23-1 is labeled an ORF, and its function is uncertain. V lost 5 bases to trimming and J lost 0 bases, with 14 bases between them. The CDR3 has 17 residues.

This clonotype was counted at least ten times. V is TRBV7-8 and J is TRBJ1-5, with no clear D. CDR3 length: 14 residues. Germline V gene data show CDR1 as SGHVS and CDR2 as FQNEAQ. V was cut by 3 bases and J by 1 base, with 7 bases left in between. CDR3 coding DNA: TGTGCCAGCAGCTTTTTGGGGAGCAATCAGCCCCAGCATTTT. Translation: CASSFLGSNQPQHF.